Included here is one T cell receptor beta chain sequence, with context. The sample holds a few counts of this clone. The clone's antigen remains unknown. Base qualities are not at hand, and no much larger clone is one base apart. This sample stems from a study of blood T cell repertoires in COVID-19 (dated by TCRdb to the early 2020s). Background on the whole study: Samples covering the acute and convalescent phases of COVID-19 were provided by collaborators in the United States, Italy and Spain. The prospective study material was composed of cDNA or gDNA derived from T cells, B-cell-depleted T cells, or PBMCs. The dataset comprised deeply sampled blood TCRbeta repertoires from subjects exposed to, actively infected with, or recovered from COVID-19. A freely available public database, intended as a resource for researchers studying the immune response to SARS-CoV-2, is where the repertoires were released. The samples were drawn from the first 160 participants of the ongoing ImmuneRACE study and from 1,200 or so subjects provided by 6 global collaborators. Sample metadata almost always included a de-identified subject ID, COVID-19 status, age in years and sex. HLA class I and class II types, where available, came from metadata supplied by the sample provider rather than from assay-based typing.

Whole blood was collected in K2EDTA tubes by collaborating institutions according to the institutions' own protocols. For TCRbeta analysis, collaborator samples were shipped as frozen whole blood, as isolated PBMCs, or as DNA extracted from either sample type. TCRbeta CDR3 regions were amplified from genomic DNA by means of the immunoSEQ Assay, a bias-controlled multiplex PCR. As for how the authors treated the data: The number of nucleated cells in each sample was estimated from the amplification of reference gene primers within the assay. To quantify the absolute abundance of each unique TCRbeta CDR3 rearrangement, sequence reads were collapsed and filtered. For each sample, productive Simpson clonality was calculated as the square root of Simpson's diversity index across productive rearrangements. TCRdb took this table from immuneACCESS and kept in-frame rearrangements with V and J called. Such tables lack part of the clones; where checked against another copy, unresolved V genes explain under half of the gap, and the rest is unexplained. That table is the source of V, J and clone size, and D and trimming were worked out from the DNA. Across this sample there are 70,000 or so clones, with 90% seen only once. The ten largest account for over 8% of the sample.

The cysteine opens and the phenylalanine closes a CDR3 of 15 amino acids. Just the 45-base CDR3 DNA is kept, in frame starting at base 1. V lost 3 bases and J lost 0 bases; the stretch between them is 8 bases long. CDR1 is given as LNHDA and CDR2 as SQIVND, both from the germline V gene (reference sequence). Results and caveats for the whole study, not just this receptor: The amount of clinical and demographic metadata varied by source and participant and was provided uncurated.

This chain is built from TRBV19 and TRBJ2-2, with the D gene call left open. This TCR derives from a human donor in a cohort sampled during active COVID-19. Sequences were obtained from peripheral blood. For the CDR3, the sequence is CASSMSAANTGELFF. The sequence in DNA is TGTGCCAGTAGTATGAGCGCTGCGAACACCGGGGAGCTGTTTTTT.